These 4 T cell receptor beta chains were sequenced from one sample in a study of blood T cell repertoires in COVID-19. Sequencing was performed with immunoSEQ multiplex PCR; in TCRdb, only in-frame clones are kept and a portion is missing. The repertoire holds under 150,000 clones, with roughly 85% as singletons. The sequencing input was peripheral blood. The source is a human donor in a cohort sampled during active COVID-19.

This clone was recorded only once. The chain has TRBV5-1 and TRBJ1-1; TRBD1 aligns across 8 bases. Germline V gene data show CDR1 as SGHRS and CDR2 as YFSETQ. The CDR3 runs to 16 residues. Trimming cost V 4 bases and J 2 bases; bases outside gene matches: 10. In DNA, the CDR3 is TGCGCCAGCAGCCCCGGGACAGGCGGTTCTAACACTGAAGCTTTCTTT. Its translation is CASSPGTGGSNTEAFF. The whole variable domain, remainder taken from reference TRBV5-1 and TRBJ1-1, is KAGVTQTPRYLIKTRGQQVTLSCSPISGHRSVSWYQQTPGQGLQFLFEYFSETQRNKGNFPGRFSGRQFSNSRSEMNVSTLELGDSALYLCASSPGTGGSNTEAFFGQGTRLTVV.

The rearrangement uses TRBV4-1 and TRBJ2-1; TRBD2 might be the D (5 bases). V was clipped by 1 base and J by 4 bases, with 14 bases between them. The germline V gene has CDR1 MGHRA and CDR2 YSYEKL. The CDR3 extends over 16 amino acids. The chain's CDR3 is CASSQGFGDSYNEQFF. CDR3 bases: TGCGCCAGCAGCCAAGGATTCGGGGATTCATACAATGAGCAGTTCTTC.

The chain uses TRBV18 and TRBJ2-5, with a weak D call TRBD1 (5 bases). The CDR3 covers 15 residues. V was clipped by 3 bases and J by 1 base, with 12 bases between them. CDR1 KGHSH and CDR2 LQKENI come from the germline V gene. The CDR3 sequence: CASSPITGVQETQYF. The CDR3 DNA is TGTGCCAGCTCACCTATCACAGGAGTCCAAGAGACCCAGTACTTC.

This chain joins TRBV3-1 (or the pseudogene TRBV3-2) and TRBJ2-2; D gene unclear. Germline values: CDR1 LGHDT, CDR2 YNNKEL (reference sequence). With 6 bases removed from V and 4 bases from J, the gap between germline ends came to 6 bases. This CDR3 has 12 residues. The CDR3 spells CASRSGTGELFF. For the CDR3, the DNA is TGTGCCAGCAGGTCAGGCACCGGGGAGCTGTTTTTT.